This TCR beta chain was sequenced in a study of blood T cell repertoires in COVID-19. CDR3 length: 14 amino acids. Germline CDR1 reads SGHRS; CDR2 reads YFSETQ. Trimming pared 1 base from V and 6 bases from J, leaving 10 bases between. The assay was immunoSEQ multiplex PCR, and TCRdb's table has in-frame clones only and misses some. The sample has more than 95,000 clones, less than 90% seen once; the top ten hold roughly 5.3%. Sequencing used peripheral blood. The TCR sequence derives from a human donor in a cohort sampled during active COVID-19. The chain recombines TRBV5-1 with TRBJ1-4; no clear D. The CDR3 DNA reads as TGCGCCAGCAGCTTGTCTCTCTCAGATGAAAAACTGTTTTTT. It codes for CASSLSLSDEKLFF.